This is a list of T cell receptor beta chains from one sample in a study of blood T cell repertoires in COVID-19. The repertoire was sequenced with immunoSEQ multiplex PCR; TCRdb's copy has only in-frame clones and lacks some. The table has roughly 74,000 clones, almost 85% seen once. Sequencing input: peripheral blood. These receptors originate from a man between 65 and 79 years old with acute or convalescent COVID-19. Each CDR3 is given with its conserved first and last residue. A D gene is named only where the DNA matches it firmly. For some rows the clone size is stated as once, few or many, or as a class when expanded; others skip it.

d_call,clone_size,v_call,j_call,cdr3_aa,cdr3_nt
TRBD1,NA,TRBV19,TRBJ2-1,CASSIGGTGLVNEQFF,TGTGCCAGTAGTATAGGGGGGACAGGGCTCGTCAATGAGCAGTTCTTC
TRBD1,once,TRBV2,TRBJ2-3,CASRIQGASTDTQYF,TGTGCCAGCCGAATACAGGGGGCTTCCACAGATACGCAGTATTTT
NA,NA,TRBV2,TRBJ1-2,CASSADSYGYTF,TGTGCCAGCAGTGCCGACAGTTATGGCTACACCTTC
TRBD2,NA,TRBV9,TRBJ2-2,CASSVAGSGSPRVVF,TGTGCCAGCAGCGTAGCGGGTAGCGGGAGCCCCAGAGTGGTTTTT
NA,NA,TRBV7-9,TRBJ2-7,CASSLVRTSFGAEQYF,TGTGCCAGCAGCTTAGTCAGAACCTCATTTGGGGCCGAGCAGTACTTC
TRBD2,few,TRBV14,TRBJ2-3,CASSQGPSGRARKGDTQYF,TGTGCCAGCAGCCAAGGGCCTAGCGGGAGGGCCAGAAAAGGAGATACGCAGTATTTT
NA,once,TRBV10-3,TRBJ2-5,CAIRGQPQETQYF,TGTGCCATCAGAGGACAGCCCCAAGAGACCCAGTACTTC
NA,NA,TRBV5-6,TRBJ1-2,CASSLVARGGPGGYTF,TGTGCCAGCAGCTTGGTGGCCAGGGGTGGCCCGGGGGGCTACACCTTC
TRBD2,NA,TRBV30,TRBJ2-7,CAWKSGRRGYEQYF,TGTGCCTGGAAAAGCGGGAGACGAGGCTACGAGCAGTACTTC
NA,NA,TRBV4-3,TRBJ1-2,CASSQDTSFNYGYTF,TGCGCCAGCAGCCAAGATACCAGTTTTAACTATGGCTACACCTTC
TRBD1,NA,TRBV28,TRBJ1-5,CASSHPSGTGISNQPQHF,TGTGCCAGCAGTCACCCTTCGGGGACAGGGATTAGCAATCAGCCCCAGCATTTT
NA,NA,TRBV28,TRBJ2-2,CASRRVGGELFF,TGTGCCAGCCGGAGGGTCGGCGGGGAGCTGTTTTTT
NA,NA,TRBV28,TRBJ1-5,CASSLGGPSNQPQHF,TGTGCCAGCAGTTTAGGAGGGCCAAGCAATCAGCCCCAGCATTTT
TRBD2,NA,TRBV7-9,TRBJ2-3,CASSRLGGGDTQYF,TGTGCCAGCAGCCGCCTGGGGGGGGGAGATACGCAGTATTTT
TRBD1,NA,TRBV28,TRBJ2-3,CASRGTGDGDTQYF,TGTGCCAGCAGGGGGACAGGGGACGGAGATACGCAGTATTTT
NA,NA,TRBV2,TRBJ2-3,CASSEQGHSQLGTQYF,TGTGCCAGCAGTGAACAGGGACACAGCCAGTTGGGTACGCAGTATTTT
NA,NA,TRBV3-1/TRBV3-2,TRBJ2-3,CASSRQETTDTQYF,TGTGCCAGCAGCCGACAGGAAACGACAGATACGCAGTATTTT
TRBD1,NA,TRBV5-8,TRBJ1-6,CASSLGTGDSPLHF,TGTGCCAGCAGCTTGGGCACAGGGGACTCACCCCTCCACTTT